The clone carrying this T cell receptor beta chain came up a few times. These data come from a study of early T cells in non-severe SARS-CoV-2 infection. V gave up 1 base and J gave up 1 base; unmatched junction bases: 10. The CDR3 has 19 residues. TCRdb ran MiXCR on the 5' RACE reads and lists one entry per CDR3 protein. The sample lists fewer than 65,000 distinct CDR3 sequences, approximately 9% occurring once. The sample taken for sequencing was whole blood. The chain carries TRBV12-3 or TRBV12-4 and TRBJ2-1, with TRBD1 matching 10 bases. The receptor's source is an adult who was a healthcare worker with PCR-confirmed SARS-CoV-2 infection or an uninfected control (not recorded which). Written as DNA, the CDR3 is TGTGCCAGCAGTTTAGAGGTGACAGGGGGCACTTTTTCCTACAATGAGCAGTTCTTC. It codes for CASSLEVTGGTFSYNEQFF.